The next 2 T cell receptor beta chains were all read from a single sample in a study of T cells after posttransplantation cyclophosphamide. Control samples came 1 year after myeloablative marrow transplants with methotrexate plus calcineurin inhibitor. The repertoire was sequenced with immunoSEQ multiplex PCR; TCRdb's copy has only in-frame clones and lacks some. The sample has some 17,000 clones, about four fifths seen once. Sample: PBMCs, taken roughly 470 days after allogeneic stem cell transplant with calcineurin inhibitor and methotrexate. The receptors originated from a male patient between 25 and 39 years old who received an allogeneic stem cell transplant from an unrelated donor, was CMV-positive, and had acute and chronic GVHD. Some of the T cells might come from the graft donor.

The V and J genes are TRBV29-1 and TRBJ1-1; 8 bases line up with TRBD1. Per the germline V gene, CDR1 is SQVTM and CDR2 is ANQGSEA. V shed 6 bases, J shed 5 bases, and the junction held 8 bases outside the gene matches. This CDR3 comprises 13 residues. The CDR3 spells CSVMTGDSTEAFF. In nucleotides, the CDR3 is TGCAGCGTGATGACAGGGGATTCTACTGAAGCTTTCTTT.

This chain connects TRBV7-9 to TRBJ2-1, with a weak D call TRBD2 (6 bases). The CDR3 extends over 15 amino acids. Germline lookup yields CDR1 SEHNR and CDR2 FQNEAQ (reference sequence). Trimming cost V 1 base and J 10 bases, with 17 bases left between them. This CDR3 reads CASSLGGTGVLEQFF. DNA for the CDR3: TGTGCCAGCAGCTTAGGGGGCACGGGAGTATTGGAGCAGTTCTTC.